Listed below are T cell receptor beta chains from one sample, sequenced in a study of T cells in Graves' hyperthyroidism and ophthalmopathy. TCRdb fed the multiplex PCR reads into MiXCR, producing one record per CDR3 protein. The sample has a few hundred thousand distinct CDR3 sequences; under 15% are singletons. Sequenced input: blood. The receptors derive from a young woman with Graves' hyperthyroidism. Each CDR3 is given with its conserved first and last residue. D genes are given only for firm matches. Part of the rows lack a size; the others show once, few, many or a class for expanded clones.

size | J | D | V | CDR3 | DNA
. | TRBJ2-7 | TRBD1 | TRBV6-1 | CASRTPGQGVQEQYF | TGTGCCAGCAGAACTCCGGGACAGGGGGTTCAAGAGCAGTACTTC
many | TRBJ2-7 | . | TRBV18 | CASSLRRDSYEQYF | TGTGCCAGCTCACTCCGTAGGGACTCCTACGAGCAGTACTTC
few | TRBJ1-1 | . | TRBV11-2 | CASSRGGGPFF | TGTGCCAGCAGCCGGGGGGGGGGCCCTTTCTTT
. | TRBJ1-5 | . | TRBV27 | CASSFSNSNQPQHF | TGTGCCAGCAGTTTTTCAAATAGCAATCAGCCCCAGCATTTT
few | TRBJ1-6 | . | TRBV30 | CAWSGARQSPLHF | TGTGCCTGGAGTGGGGCCCGACAGTCACCCCTCCACTTT
. | TRBJ2-7 | TRBD2 | TRBV12-3/TRBV12-4 | CASSPSGSGEQYF | TGTGCCAGCAGTCCTAGCGGGAGTGGGGAGCAGTACTTC
. | TRBJ1-2 | . | TRBV6-1 | CASSRGTFDYGYTF | TGTGCCAGCAGCCGAGGGACGTTTGACTATGGCTACACCTTC
. | TRBJ2-1 | TRBD1 | TRBV28 | CASSDRGPGNEQFF | TGTGCCAGCAGTGACAGGGGGCCGGGGAATGAGCAGTTCTTC
many | TRBJ2-3 | . | TRBV2 | CASSDRLSTDTQYF | TGTGCCAGCAGCGACAGACTTAGCACAGATACGCAGTATTTT
. | TRBJ2-7 | . | TRBV6-1 | CASSGLVGVGYEQYF | TGTGCCAGCAGTGGCCTCGTAGGGGTCGGCTACGAGCAGTACTTC
many | TRBJ2-1 | . | TRBV9 | CASSVAEGVRDEQFF | TGTGCCAGCAGCGTAGCTGAGGGAGTGAGAGATGAGCAGTTCTTC
. | TRBJ1-6 | TRBD1 | TRBV2 | CASSRTGLAGSPLHF | TGTGCCAGCAGTAGGACAGGGTTAGCGGGATCACCCCTCCACTTT
few | TRBJ1-4 | . | TRBV12-3/TRBV12-4 | CASSFGHGEKLFF | TGTGCCAGCAGTTTTGGCCATGGAGAAAAACTGTTTTTT
many | TRBJ2-1 | . | TRBV5-4 | CASSLPRGLYNEQFF | TGTGCCAGCAGCTTGCCGCGGGGATTGTACAATGAGCAGTTCTTC
many | TRBJ2-3 | . | TRBV18 | CASSPPPEWDTQYF | TGTGCCAGCTCACCACCTCCTGAGTGGGATACGCAGTATTTT
. | TRBJ2-1 | TRBD2 | TRBV24-1 | CATSEPGLDTYEQFF | TGTGCCACCAGTGAGCCGGGACTAGATACGTATGAGCAGTTCTTC
. | TRBJ1-2 | . | TRBV27 | CASSFRTATLNYGYTF | TGTGCCAGCAGTTTTAGGACAGCGACCTTAAACTATGGCTACACCTTC
many | TRBJ1-2 | . | TRBV28 | CASRPDRLRYGYTF | TGTGCCAGCAGACCCGACAGGCTACGCTATGGCTACACCTTC
many | TRBJ2-1 | TRBD2 | TRBV2 | CASSDPSGINNEQFF | TGTGCCAGCAGTGACCCCAGCGGGATCAACAATGAGCAGTTCTTC
. | TRBJ2-7 | TRBD2 | TRBV2 | CASSPETAGVSHEQYF | TGTGCCAGCAGTCCAGAGACGGCGGGAGTATCCCACGAGCAGTACTTC
many | TRBJ2-7 | . | TRBV18 | CASSRPGQNYEQYF | TGTGCCAGCTCACGTCCTGGACAGAACTACGAGCAGTACTTC
many | TRBJ2-7 | TRBD2 | TRBV2 | CASSGQKGLAYEQYF | TGTGCCAGCAGTGGACAGAAGGGACTAGCGTACGAGCAGTACTTC
. | TRBJ1-1 | . | TRBV15 | CATGLRQNHPGWGTEAFF | TGTGCCACCGGTTTGCGACAGAACCATCCGGGATGGGGCACTGAAGCTTTCTTT
many | TRBJ2-1 | TRBD1 | TRBV7-2 | CASGTFGTGTYNEQFF | TGTGCCAGCGGGACGTTTGGGACAGGAACCTACAATGAGCAGTTCTTC
. | TRBJ2-3 | . | TRBV6-1 | CVTNRDWADTQYF | TGTGTCACGAACCGGGATTGGGCAGATACGCAGTATTTT
few | TRBJ2-2 | TRBD2 | TRBV20-1 | CSARKVAGTGELFF | TGCAGTGCTAGGAAGGTAGCGGGCACCGGGGAGCTGTTTTTT
. | TRBJ2-7 | . | TRBV25-1 | CASSDDLRFSYEQYF | TGTGCCAGCAGTGACGACCTCCGGTTCTCCTACGAGCAGTACTTC
many | TRBJ1-1 | . | TRBV5-1 | CASSLFQENTEAFF | TGCGCCAGCAGCTTGTTTCAAGAGAACACTGAAGCTTTCTTT
. | TRBJ2-7 | . | TRBV10-3 | CAISESAGGYEQYF | TGTGCCATCAGTGAGTCGGCCGGGGGTTACGAGCAGTACTTC
. | TRBJ1-5 | . | TRBV6-1 | CASGLRSNQPQHF | TGTGCCAGCGGGCTTCGGAGCAATCAGCCCCAGCATTTT
many | TRBJ2-7 | . | TRBV3-1 | CASSQDVRDYEQYF | TGTGCCAGCAGCCAAGATGTCAGGGACTACGAGCAGTACTTC
many | TRBJ1-4 | . | TRBV2 | CASGQRGEKLFF | TGTGCCAGCGGACAGAGGGGTGAAAAACTGTTTTTT
many | TRBJ1-2 | TRBD1 | TRBV28 | CASSPGQGRRYTF | TGTGCCAGCAGCCCGGGACAGGGCCGTCGCTACACCTTC
few | TRBJ2-4 | TRBD1 | TRBV9 | CASSSGQGFTKNIQYF | TGTGCCAGCAGCTCAGGACAGGGCTTCACCAAAAACATTCAGTACTTC
. | TRBJ2-1 | TRBD1 | TRBV24-1 | CATSESGGSSYNEQFF | TGTGCCACCAGTGAGTCAGGGGGAAGCTCCTACAATGAGCAGTTCTTC
. | TRBJ2-1 | . | TRBV11-3 | CASSSYGEQFF | TGTGCCAGCAGCTCCTACGGGGAGCAGTTCTTC
many | TRBJ1-2 | . | TRBV3-1 | CASSEGGSYGYTF | TGTGCCAGCAGCGAGGGGGGCAGCTATGGCTACACCTTC
few | TRBJ1-6 | . | TRBV10-2 | CASSEINGNSPLHF | TGCGCCAGCAGTGAGATTAACGGAAATTCACCCCTCCACTTT
. | TRBJ1-2 | . | TRBV19 | CASRPTDNVAYGYTF | TGTGCCAGTAGGCCTACAGATAATGTGGCCTATGGCTACACCTTC
medium-sized | TRBJ2-7 | . | TRBV2 | CASSDASLALSGEQYF | TGTGCCAGCAGTGATGCCAGCCTAGCTCTCTCGGGGGAGCAGTACTTC
many | TRBJ2-3 | TRBD2 | TRBV12-3/TRBV12-4 | CASSLLAGGVRTDTQYF | TGTGCCAGCAGTTTACTAGCGGGAGGGGTAAGGACAGATACGCAGTATTTT